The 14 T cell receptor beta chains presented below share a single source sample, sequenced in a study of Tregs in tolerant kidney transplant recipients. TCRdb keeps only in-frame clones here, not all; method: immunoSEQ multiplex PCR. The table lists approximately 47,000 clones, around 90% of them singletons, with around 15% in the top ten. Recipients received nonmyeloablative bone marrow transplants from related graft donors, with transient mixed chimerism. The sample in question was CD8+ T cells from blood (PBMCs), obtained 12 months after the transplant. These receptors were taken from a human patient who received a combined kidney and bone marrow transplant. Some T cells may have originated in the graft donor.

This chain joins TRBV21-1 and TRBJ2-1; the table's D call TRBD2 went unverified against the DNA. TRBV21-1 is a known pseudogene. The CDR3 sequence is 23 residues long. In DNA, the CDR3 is TGTGCCAGCACCAAGCCAAAAACCGCTCTAGCGGGGGGGCCCCGAAAGTGGTACAATGAGCAGTTCTTC. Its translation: CASTKPKTALAGGPRKWYNEQFF.

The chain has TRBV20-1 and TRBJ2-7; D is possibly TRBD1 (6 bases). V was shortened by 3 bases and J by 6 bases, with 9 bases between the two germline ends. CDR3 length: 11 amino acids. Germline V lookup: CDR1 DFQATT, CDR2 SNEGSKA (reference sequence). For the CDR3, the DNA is TGCAGTGCTAGTGCCAGGGGCGAGCAGTACTTC. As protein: CSASARGEQYF.

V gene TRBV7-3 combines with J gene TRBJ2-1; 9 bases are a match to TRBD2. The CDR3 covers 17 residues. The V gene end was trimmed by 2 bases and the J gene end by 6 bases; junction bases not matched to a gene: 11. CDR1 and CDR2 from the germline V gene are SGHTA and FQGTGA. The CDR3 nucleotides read TGTGCCAGCAGCTTATTGGCGGGGGGGCCTCAGGGCAATGAGCAGTTCTTC. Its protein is CASSLLAGGPQGNEQFF.

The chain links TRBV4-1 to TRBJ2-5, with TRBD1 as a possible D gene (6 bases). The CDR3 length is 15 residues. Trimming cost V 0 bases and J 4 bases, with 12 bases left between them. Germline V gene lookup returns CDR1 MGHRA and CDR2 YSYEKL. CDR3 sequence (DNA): TGCGCCAGCAGCCAAGATGGTTGGGGGCTAGAGACCCAGTACTTC. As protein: CASSQDGWGLETQYF.

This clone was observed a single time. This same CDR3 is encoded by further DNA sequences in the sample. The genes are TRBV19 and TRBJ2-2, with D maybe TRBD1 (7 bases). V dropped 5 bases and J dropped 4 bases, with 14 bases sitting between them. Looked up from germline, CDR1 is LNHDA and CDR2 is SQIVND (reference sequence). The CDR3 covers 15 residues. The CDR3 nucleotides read TGTGCCAGTAGTTCTCGACAGGGAGGCACCGGGGAGCTGTTTTTT. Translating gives CASSSRQGGTGELFF.

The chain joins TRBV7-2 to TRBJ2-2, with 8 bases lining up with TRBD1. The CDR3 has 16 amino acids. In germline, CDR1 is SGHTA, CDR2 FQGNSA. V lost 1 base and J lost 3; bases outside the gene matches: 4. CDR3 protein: CASSLVDRGDTGELFF. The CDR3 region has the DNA TGTGCCAGCAGCTTAGTCGACAGGGGTGACACCGGGGAGCTGTTTTTT.

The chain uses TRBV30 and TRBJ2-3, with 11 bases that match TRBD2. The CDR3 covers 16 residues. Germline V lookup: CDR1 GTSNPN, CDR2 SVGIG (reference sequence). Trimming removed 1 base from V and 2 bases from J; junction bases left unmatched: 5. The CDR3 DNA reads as TGTGCCTGGAGTGGCGGGACTAGCGGAAACACAGATACGCAGTATTTT. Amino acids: CAWSGGTSGNTDTQYF.

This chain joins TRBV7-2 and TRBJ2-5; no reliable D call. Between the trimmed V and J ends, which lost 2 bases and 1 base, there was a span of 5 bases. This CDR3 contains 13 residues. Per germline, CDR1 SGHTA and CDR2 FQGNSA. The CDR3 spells CASSLILQETQYF. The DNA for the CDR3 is TGTGCCAGCAGCTTAATCCTCCAAGAGACCCAGTACTTC.

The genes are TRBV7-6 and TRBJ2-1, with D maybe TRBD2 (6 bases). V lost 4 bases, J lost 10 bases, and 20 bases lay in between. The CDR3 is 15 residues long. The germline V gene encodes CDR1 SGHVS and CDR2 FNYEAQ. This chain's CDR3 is CASSSDSRLVWEQFF. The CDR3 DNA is TGTGCCAGCAGCTCTGACAGTAGACTAGTTTGGGAGCAGTTCTTC.

CDR3 loop: CAPRTNTGELFF. The CDR3, as DNA: TGTGCCCCCAGGACGAACACCGGGGAGCTGTTTTTT. V gene TRBV7-9 combines with J gene TRBJ2-2; no reliable D call. V was clipped by 11 bases and J by 0 bases, with 7 bases between them. Germline V CDR1 and CDR2: SEHNR, FQNEAQ (reference sequence). CDR3 length equals 12 residues.

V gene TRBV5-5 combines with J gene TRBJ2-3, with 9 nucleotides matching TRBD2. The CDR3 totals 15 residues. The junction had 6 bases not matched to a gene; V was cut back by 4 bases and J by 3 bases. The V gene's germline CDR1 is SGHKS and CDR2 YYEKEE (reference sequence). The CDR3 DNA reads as TGTGCCAGCAGCCGACTAGCGGCGGGGACAGATACGCAGTATTTT. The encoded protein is CASSRLAAGTDTQYF.

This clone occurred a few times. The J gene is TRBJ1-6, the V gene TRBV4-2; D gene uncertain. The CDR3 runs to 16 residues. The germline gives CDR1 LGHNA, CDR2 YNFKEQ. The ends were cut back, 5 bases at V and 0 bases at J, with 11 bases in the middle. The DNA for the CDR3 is TGTGCCAGCAGCTTGGCTTCAAGCTCCTATAATTCACCCCTCCACTTT. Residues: CASSLASSSYNSPLHF.

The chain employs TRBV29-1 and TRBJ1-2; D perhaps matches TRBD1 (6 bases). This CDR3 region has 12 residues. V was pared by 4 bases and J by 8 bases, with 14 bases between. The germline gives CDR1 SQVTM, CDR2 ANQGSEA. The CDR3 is CSVVGQGSGYTF. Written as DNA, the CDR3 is TGCAGCGTTGTGGGCCAGGGGAGCGGCTACACCTTC.

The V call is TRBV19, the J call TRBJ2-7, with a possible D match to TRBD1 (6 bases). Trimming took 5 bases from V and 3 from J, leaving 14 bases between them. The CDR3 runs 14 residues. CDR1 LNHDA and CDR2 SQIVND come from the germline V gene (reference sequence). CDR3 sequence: CASSFGQNHYEQYF. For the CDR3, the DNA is TGTGCCAGTAGTTTTGGACAGAACCACTACGAGCAGTACTTC.